What follows are 30 T cell receptor beta chains derived from one specimen sequenced in a study of Tregs in tolerant kidney transplant recipients. Some clones are missing from TCRdb's copy, which holds only in-frame ones; the method was immunoSEQ multiplex PCR. The table has about 240,000 clones, about 80% seen once. The specimen was CD4+ T cells from blood. The receptor set was obtained from a human donor in good health.

The genes are TRBV18 and TRBJ1-3, with 8 positions matching TRBD1. Germline values: CDR1 KGHSH, CDR2 LQKENI. The length of the CDR3 is 16 residues. V was pared by 6 bases and J by 2 bases, with 9 bases of the junction left unmatched. DNA of the CDR3: TGTGCCAGCTCTCAGGGACAGGTTCCGGCTGGAAACACCATATATTTT. Translated, it gives CASSQGQVPAGNTIYF.

In its sample, this clone was seen once. V is TRBV18 and J is TRBJ1-2; TRBD1 agrees at 7 bases. The V segment lost 3 bases and the J segment 5 bases; nucleotides outside the gene matches: 9. The CDR3 sequence is 15 residues long. Germline V lookup: CDR1 KGHSH, CDR2 LQKENI. DNA of the CDR3: TGTGCCAGCTCACCCAGCCTGGACAGGAATTATGGCTACACCTTC. Protein sequence: CASSPSLDRNYGYTF.

This clone was found once. The V gene is TRBV28, the J gene TRBJ2-5, with a possible D match to TRBD1 (6 bases). The germline CDR1 and CDR2 sequences are MDHEN and SYDVKM. Between the trimmed V and J ends, which lost 7 bases and 3 bases, there was a span of 18 bases. CDR3 length: 15 amino acids. CDR3: CASTTSQGSKETQYF. The CDR3 bases are TGTGCCAGCACCACGTCCCAGGGGTCGAAAGAGACCCAGTACTTC.

The chain joins TRBV19 to TRBJ1-6; no clear D. Trimming left V 6 bases short and J 4 bases short, with 10 bases between. Germline loops: CDR1 LNHDA, CDR2 SQIVND (reference sequence). CDR3 length: 14 amino acids. DNA for the CDR3: TGTGCCAGTAGCCCCGTTGAGTATAATTCACCCCTCCACTTT. Residues: CASSPVEYNSPLHF.

The chain employs TRBV10-3 and TRBJ1-2; the D gene is possibly TRBD1 (5 bases). Trimming cost V 10 bases and J 8 bases, with 32 bases left between them. The CDR3 is 17 amino acids. The germline V gene encodes CDR1 ENHRY and CDR2 SYGVKD. The CDR3 DNA is TGTGCCACCAGGCGGGGAAGCTTAGGGGAAGACGGCTCCGGCTACACCTTC. Its translation is CATRRGSLGEDGSGYTF.

This sequence joins TRBV6-5 and TRBJ2-1; TRBD1 is a possible D gene (5 bases). Germline values: CDR1 MNHEY, CDR2 SVGAGI. CDR3 length: 14 amino acids. Trimming removed 5 bases at V and 3 bases at J, with 11 bases between. CDR3 sequence reads: CASSGHQGYNEQFF. In DNA form, the CDR3 reads TGTGCCAGCAGTGGTCATCAGGGCTACAATGAGCAGTTCTTC.

The CDR3 region is CASSENLSSYEQYF. CDR3 DNA: TGTGCCAGCAGTGAAAACTTGAGCTCCTACGAGCAGTACTTC. V is TRBV6-1 and J is TRBJ2-7; D not resolved. The V end was cut by 2 bases, the J end by 0 bases, with 8 bases between. This CDR3 comprises 14 residues. CDR1 is MNHNS, CDR2 SASEGT, per germline.

This clone was counted a few times. V is TRBV5-6 and J is TRBJ2-1; 7 bases are a match to TRBD2. The CDR3 is 14 residues long. Germline CDR1 is SGHDT and CDR2 is YYEEEE. V was clipped by 6 bases and J by 8 bases; unmatched bases: 11. The CDR3 nucleotides read TGTGCCAGCACCCTTACCGGGACTAAATATGAGCAGTTCTTC. Translation: CASTLTGTKYEQFF.

The chain recombines TRBV7-6 with TRBJ2-7; 12 bases are shared with TRBD1. Germline CDR1 SGHVS, CDR2 FNYEAQ. The CDR3 contains 15 residues. After removal of 2 bases from V and 5 bases from J, the junction contained 4 bases not matched to a gene. Here the CDR3 reads CASSLQGTGGHEQYF. CDR3 nucleotides: TGTGCCAGCAGCTTACAAGGGACAGGGGGCCACGAGCAGTACTTC.

For this clone: The limits of the CDR3 on the DNA are not certain, so only TCRdb's listed CDR3 is given. J is TRBJ1-5 and V is TRBV27. The CDR3 has 14 residues if both end residues are counted. The germline gives CDR1 MNHEY, CDR2 SMNVEV (reference sequence). This CDR3 is CASSPGSLWQPQHF.

The gene calls are TRBV7-3 and TRBJ1-1; D gene unclear. Trimming stripped 6 bases from V and 6 bases from J, with 17 bases between. CDR1 and CDR2 (germline): SGHTA, FQGTGA. The CDR3 extends over 14 amino acids. DNA of the CDR3: TGTGCCAGCAGAATGTATGGGTTTGTGGCTGAAGCTTTCTTT. Protein: CASRMYGFVAEAFF. The full variable domain, in which reference TRBV7-3 and TRBJ1-1 provide the parts outside the CDR3, is GAGVSQTPSNKVTEKGKYVELRCDPISGHTALYWYRQSLGQGPEFLIYFQGTGAADDSGLPNDRFFAVRPEGSVSTLKIQRTERGDSAVYLCASRMYGFVAEAFFGQGTRLTVV.

The CDR3 nucleotides are TGCGCCAGCAGTGACCCCAATAGCGGGAGGGCCGCTTACAATGAGCAGTTCTTC. Its protein is CASSDPNSGRAAYNEQFF. This rearrangement joins TRBV10-1 to TRBJ2-1; the match to TRBD2 covers 11 bases. Germline V gives CDR1 WNHNN, CDR2 SYGVQD (reference sequence). Trimming took 3 bases from V and 4 from J; bases not matched to a gene: 11. CDR3 length: 18 residues.

This clone was observed a single time. The chain employs TRBV2 and TRBJ2-2; TRBD1 matches 7 bases. CDR1 is SNHLY and CDR2 is FYNNEI in the germline V gene. V lost 4 bases, J lost 6 bases, and 8 bases stayed unmatched. The length of the CDR3 is 15 residues. CDR3 sequence: CASSVGTARSGELFF. The DNA of the CDR3 is TGTGCCAGCAGTGTAGGGACAGCCCGCTCCGGGGAGCTGTTTTTT. Full variable domain (missing parts from reference TRBV2 and TRBJ2-2): EPEVTQTPSHQVTQMGQEVILRCVPISNHLYFYWYRQILGQKVEFLVSFYNNEISEKSEIFDDQFSVERPDGSNFTLKIRSTKLEDSAMYFCASSVGTARSGELFFGEGSRLTVL.

This chain links TRBV27 with TRBJ2-2; 12 positions match TRBD1. Per germline, CDR1 MNHEY and CDR2 SMNVEV (reference sequence). The CDR3 extends over 18 amino acids. V trimming: 4 bases; J trimming: 5 bases; junction bases outside the gene matches: 11. Written as DNA, the CDR3 is TGTGCCAGCAGTTGGGGAGCCTCGGGACAGGGGGCAACCGGGGAGCTGTTTTTT. Its protein product is CASSWGASGQGATGELFF.

The sample holds a few counts of this clone. The V and J genes are TRBV6-6 and TRBJ1-1; D might be TRBD1 (5 bases). This CDR3 is built from 14 residues. V was shortened by 2 bases and J by 4 bases, with 11 bases between the two germline ends. CDR1 and CDR2 (germline): MNHNY, SVGAGI (reference sequence). The DNA of the CDR3 is TGTGCCAGCAGTTACACGGGGGTACGCACTGAAGCTTTCTTT. This gives the protein CASSYTGVRTEAFF.

V gene TRBV9 combines with J gene TRBJ2-3; D call uncertain. The CDR3 is 13 residues long. Germline-derived CDR1 and CDR2 are SGDLS and YYNGEE. V lost 4 bases, J lost 3 bases, and 9 bases lay in between. The CDR3 coding sequence is TGTGCCAGCAGCATATCAGTTACAGATACGCAGTATTTT. This codes for CASSISVTDTQYF.

This clone was counted between two and nine times. V and J are TRBV19 and TRBJ2-1; the match to TRBD2 covers 8 bases. Germline V CDR1 and CDR2: LNHDA, SQIVND (reference sequence). Trimming cost V 6 bases and J 2 bases; bases outside gene matches: 3. The CDR3 loop spans 14 amino acids. CDR3 nucleotides: TGTGCCAGTAGCAGCGGGAGCACCTACAATGAGCAGTTCTTC. Translated: CASSSGSTYNEQFF.

The chain uses TRBV19 and TRBJ1-5, with TRBD1 matching over 7 bases. This CDR3 is built from 14 residues. In germline, CDR1 is LNHDA, CDR2 SQIVND (reference sequence). Unmatched junction bases numbered 4, after V lost 8 bases and J lost 0 bases. The chain's CDR3 is CASGDRDSNQPQHF. The CDR3 nucleotides are TGTGCCAGTGGCGACAGGGATAGCAATCAGCCCCAGCATTTT.

The rearrangement uses TRBV18 and TRBJ1-6, with D tentatively TRBD1 (5 bases). Germline V CDR1 and CDR2: KGHSH, LQKENI. The CDR3 contains 14 residues. Trimming cost V 1 base and J 5 bases, with 6 bases left between them. The CDR3 coding sequence is TGTGCCAGCTCACCACAGGGGAATAATTCACCCCTCCACTTT. It codes for CASSPQGNNSPLHF. The whole variable domain, filled in from reference TRBV18 and TRBJ1-6, reads NAGVMQNPRHLVRRRGQEARLRCSPMKGHSHVYWYRQLPEEGLKFMVYLQKENIIDESGMPKERFSAEFPKEGPSILRIQQVVRGDSAAYFCASSPQGNNSPLHFGNGTRLTVT.

The chain recombines TRBV6-1 with TRBJ2-5, with a possible D match to TRBD2 (7 bases). In germline, CDR1 is MNHNS, CDR2 SASEGT. The V end was cut by 0 bases, the J end by 1 base, with 21 bases between. The CDR3 totals 19 residues. The CDR3 nucleotides are TGTGCCAGCAGTGAAGCTCCGACGAGGGGGGGCTCTACCCAAGAGACCCAGTACTTC. Protein: CASSEAPTRGGSTQETQYF.

The J gene is TRBJ2-5, the V gene TRBV18; possible D gene TRBD2, 6 bases. The germline CDR1 and CDR2 sequences are KGHSH and LQKENI. The V and J ends lost 5 bases and 4 bases respectively, with 11 bases between them. The CDR3 spans 13 residues. For the CDR3, the DNA is TGTGCCAGCTCAGCGGGACGAGGAGAGACCCAGTACTTC. It encodes CASSAGRGETQYF.

This clone appeared a few times. V usage is TRBV5-1 and J usage is TRBJ2-1; D remains unclear. Germline CDR1 SGHRS, CDR2 YFSETQ. The CDR3 length is 14 residues. V dropped 0 bases and J dropped 5 bases, with 9 bases sitting between them. Here the CDR3 reads CASSLALLDNEQFF. The CDR3 DNA is TGCGCCAGCAGCTTGGCCCTCTTGGACAATGAGCAGTTCTTC. Supplemented by reference TRBV5-1 and TRBJ2-1, the full variable domain reads KAGVTQTPRYLIKTRGQQVTLSCSPISGHRSVSWYQQTPGQGLQFLFEYFSETQRNKGNFPGRFSGRQFSNSRSEMNVSTLELGDSALYLCASSLALLDNEQFFGPGTRLTVL.

J is TRBJ2-1 and V is TRBV6-5; 8 nucleotides line up with TRBD1. The CDR3 totals 15 residues. With V trimmed by 5 bases and J by 1 base, 4 bases remained unmatched. Germline CDR1 MNHEY, CDR2 SVGAGI. CDR3 sequence (DNA): TGTGCCAGCAGTCCCGACAGGGGTTCCTACAATGAGCAGTTCTTC. Residues: CASSPDRGSYNEQFF.

The genes are TRBV4-3 and TRBJ2-3, with TRBD2 identical over 9 bases. CDR1 and CDR2 from the germline V gene are LGHNA and YSLEER. CDR3 size: 16 residues. With 4 bases clipped from V and 1 base from J, the junction kept 6 bases outside the gene matches. CDR3 nucleotide sequence: TGCGCCAGCAGCCCGACGGGCGGGGGGGGCACAGATACGCAGTATTTT. Encoded protein: CASSPTGGGGTDTQYF.

V usage is TRBV18 and J usage is TRBJ2-7; D possibly matches TRBD1 or TRBD2 (5 bases each). Germline CDR1 KGHSH, CDR2 LQKENI. V lost 6 bases to trimming and J lost 3 bases, with 12 bases between them. This CDR3 comprises 13 residues. The CDR3 nucleotides read TGTGCCAGCTCGCCCGGGGACCACTACGAGCAGTACTTC. This codes for CASSPGDHYEQYF.

This chain connects TRBV19 to TRBJ1-5; possible D gene TRBD1, 6 bases. Trimming took 6 bases from V and 4 from J, leaving 10 bases between them. This CDR3 has 13 residues. Germline CDR1 is LNHDA and CDR2 is SQIVND (reference sequence). CDR3 residues: CASRDTGNQPQHF. The CDR3 coding sequence is TGTGCCAGTAGAGACACAGGGAATCAGCCCCAGCATTTT.

This clone was observed a few times. The rearrangement joins TRBV30 to TRBJ1-2; the match to TRBD1 covers 9 bases. CDR1 and CDR2 from the germline V gene are GTSNPN and SVGIG (reference sequence). The ends lost 2 bases at V and 7 bases at J; junction bases unmatched: 2. The CDR3 runs to 12 residues. In DNA, the CDR3 is TGTGCCTGGAGTAGACAGGGGGGTGGCTACACCTTC. Protein product: CAWSRQGGGYTF.

This clone has just one count. The J gene is TRBJ2-4, the V gene TRBV30; D gene unclear. Trimming cost V 1 base and J 4 bases, with 5 bases left between them. In germline, CDR1 is GTSNPN, CDR2 SVGIG (reference sequence). The CDR3 is made up of 12 amino acids. The DNA for the CDR3 is TGTGCCTGGAGTGACGGAAAAAACATTCAGTACTTC. Protein sequence: CAWSDGKNIQYF.

This rearrangement joins TRBV10-1 to TRBJ2-3; perhaps TRBD1 as D (5 bases). The germline CDR1 and CDR2 sequences are WNHNN and SYGVQD (reference sequence). Trimming pared 4 bases from V and 2 bases from J, leaving 10 bases between. The CDR3 is made up of 14 amino acids. Written as DNA, the CDR3 is TGCGCCAGCAGTGGTCAGGGCGCCACAGATACGCAGTATTTT. The encoded protein is CASSGQGATDTQYF.

This rearrangement joins TRBV5-4 to TRBJ1-5, with D unclear. Trimming left V 5 bases short and J 3 bases short, with 18 bases between. The CDR3 has 16 amino acids. Germline V CDR1 and CDR2: SGHNT, YYREEE (reference sequence). CDR3 in amino acids: CASRPYVGSFNQPQHF. The CDR3 nucleotides are TGTGCCAGCAGACCTTACGTGGGCAGCTTCAATCAGCCCCAGCATTTT.